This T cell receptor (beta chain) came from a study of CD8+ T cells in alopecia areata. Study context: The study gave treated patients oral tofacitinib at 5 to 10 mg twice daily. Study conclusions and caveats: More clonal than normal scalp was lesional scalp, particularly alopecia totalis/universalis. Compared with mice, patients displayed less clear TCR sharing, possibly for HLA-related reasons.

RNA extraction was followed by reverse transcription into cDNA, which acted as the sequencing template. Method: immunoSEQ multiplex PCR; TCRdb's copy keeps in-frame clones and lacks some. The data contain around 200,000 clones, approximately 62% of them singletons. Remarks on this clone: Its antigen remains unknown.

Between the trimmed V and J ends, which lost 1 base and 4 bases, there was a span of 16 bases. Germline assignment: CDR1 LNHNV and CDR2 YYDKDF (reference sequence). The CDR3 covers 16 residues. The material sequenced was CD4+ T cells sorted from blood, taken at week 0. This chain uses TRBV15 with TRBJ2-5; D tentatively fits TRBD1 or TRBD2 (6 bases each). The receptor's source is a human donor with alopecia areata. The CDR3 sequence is CATSRGGGPLGETQYF. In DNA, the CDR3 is TGTGCCACCAGCAGAGGAGGGGGGCCCTTGGGAGAGACCCAGTACTTC.